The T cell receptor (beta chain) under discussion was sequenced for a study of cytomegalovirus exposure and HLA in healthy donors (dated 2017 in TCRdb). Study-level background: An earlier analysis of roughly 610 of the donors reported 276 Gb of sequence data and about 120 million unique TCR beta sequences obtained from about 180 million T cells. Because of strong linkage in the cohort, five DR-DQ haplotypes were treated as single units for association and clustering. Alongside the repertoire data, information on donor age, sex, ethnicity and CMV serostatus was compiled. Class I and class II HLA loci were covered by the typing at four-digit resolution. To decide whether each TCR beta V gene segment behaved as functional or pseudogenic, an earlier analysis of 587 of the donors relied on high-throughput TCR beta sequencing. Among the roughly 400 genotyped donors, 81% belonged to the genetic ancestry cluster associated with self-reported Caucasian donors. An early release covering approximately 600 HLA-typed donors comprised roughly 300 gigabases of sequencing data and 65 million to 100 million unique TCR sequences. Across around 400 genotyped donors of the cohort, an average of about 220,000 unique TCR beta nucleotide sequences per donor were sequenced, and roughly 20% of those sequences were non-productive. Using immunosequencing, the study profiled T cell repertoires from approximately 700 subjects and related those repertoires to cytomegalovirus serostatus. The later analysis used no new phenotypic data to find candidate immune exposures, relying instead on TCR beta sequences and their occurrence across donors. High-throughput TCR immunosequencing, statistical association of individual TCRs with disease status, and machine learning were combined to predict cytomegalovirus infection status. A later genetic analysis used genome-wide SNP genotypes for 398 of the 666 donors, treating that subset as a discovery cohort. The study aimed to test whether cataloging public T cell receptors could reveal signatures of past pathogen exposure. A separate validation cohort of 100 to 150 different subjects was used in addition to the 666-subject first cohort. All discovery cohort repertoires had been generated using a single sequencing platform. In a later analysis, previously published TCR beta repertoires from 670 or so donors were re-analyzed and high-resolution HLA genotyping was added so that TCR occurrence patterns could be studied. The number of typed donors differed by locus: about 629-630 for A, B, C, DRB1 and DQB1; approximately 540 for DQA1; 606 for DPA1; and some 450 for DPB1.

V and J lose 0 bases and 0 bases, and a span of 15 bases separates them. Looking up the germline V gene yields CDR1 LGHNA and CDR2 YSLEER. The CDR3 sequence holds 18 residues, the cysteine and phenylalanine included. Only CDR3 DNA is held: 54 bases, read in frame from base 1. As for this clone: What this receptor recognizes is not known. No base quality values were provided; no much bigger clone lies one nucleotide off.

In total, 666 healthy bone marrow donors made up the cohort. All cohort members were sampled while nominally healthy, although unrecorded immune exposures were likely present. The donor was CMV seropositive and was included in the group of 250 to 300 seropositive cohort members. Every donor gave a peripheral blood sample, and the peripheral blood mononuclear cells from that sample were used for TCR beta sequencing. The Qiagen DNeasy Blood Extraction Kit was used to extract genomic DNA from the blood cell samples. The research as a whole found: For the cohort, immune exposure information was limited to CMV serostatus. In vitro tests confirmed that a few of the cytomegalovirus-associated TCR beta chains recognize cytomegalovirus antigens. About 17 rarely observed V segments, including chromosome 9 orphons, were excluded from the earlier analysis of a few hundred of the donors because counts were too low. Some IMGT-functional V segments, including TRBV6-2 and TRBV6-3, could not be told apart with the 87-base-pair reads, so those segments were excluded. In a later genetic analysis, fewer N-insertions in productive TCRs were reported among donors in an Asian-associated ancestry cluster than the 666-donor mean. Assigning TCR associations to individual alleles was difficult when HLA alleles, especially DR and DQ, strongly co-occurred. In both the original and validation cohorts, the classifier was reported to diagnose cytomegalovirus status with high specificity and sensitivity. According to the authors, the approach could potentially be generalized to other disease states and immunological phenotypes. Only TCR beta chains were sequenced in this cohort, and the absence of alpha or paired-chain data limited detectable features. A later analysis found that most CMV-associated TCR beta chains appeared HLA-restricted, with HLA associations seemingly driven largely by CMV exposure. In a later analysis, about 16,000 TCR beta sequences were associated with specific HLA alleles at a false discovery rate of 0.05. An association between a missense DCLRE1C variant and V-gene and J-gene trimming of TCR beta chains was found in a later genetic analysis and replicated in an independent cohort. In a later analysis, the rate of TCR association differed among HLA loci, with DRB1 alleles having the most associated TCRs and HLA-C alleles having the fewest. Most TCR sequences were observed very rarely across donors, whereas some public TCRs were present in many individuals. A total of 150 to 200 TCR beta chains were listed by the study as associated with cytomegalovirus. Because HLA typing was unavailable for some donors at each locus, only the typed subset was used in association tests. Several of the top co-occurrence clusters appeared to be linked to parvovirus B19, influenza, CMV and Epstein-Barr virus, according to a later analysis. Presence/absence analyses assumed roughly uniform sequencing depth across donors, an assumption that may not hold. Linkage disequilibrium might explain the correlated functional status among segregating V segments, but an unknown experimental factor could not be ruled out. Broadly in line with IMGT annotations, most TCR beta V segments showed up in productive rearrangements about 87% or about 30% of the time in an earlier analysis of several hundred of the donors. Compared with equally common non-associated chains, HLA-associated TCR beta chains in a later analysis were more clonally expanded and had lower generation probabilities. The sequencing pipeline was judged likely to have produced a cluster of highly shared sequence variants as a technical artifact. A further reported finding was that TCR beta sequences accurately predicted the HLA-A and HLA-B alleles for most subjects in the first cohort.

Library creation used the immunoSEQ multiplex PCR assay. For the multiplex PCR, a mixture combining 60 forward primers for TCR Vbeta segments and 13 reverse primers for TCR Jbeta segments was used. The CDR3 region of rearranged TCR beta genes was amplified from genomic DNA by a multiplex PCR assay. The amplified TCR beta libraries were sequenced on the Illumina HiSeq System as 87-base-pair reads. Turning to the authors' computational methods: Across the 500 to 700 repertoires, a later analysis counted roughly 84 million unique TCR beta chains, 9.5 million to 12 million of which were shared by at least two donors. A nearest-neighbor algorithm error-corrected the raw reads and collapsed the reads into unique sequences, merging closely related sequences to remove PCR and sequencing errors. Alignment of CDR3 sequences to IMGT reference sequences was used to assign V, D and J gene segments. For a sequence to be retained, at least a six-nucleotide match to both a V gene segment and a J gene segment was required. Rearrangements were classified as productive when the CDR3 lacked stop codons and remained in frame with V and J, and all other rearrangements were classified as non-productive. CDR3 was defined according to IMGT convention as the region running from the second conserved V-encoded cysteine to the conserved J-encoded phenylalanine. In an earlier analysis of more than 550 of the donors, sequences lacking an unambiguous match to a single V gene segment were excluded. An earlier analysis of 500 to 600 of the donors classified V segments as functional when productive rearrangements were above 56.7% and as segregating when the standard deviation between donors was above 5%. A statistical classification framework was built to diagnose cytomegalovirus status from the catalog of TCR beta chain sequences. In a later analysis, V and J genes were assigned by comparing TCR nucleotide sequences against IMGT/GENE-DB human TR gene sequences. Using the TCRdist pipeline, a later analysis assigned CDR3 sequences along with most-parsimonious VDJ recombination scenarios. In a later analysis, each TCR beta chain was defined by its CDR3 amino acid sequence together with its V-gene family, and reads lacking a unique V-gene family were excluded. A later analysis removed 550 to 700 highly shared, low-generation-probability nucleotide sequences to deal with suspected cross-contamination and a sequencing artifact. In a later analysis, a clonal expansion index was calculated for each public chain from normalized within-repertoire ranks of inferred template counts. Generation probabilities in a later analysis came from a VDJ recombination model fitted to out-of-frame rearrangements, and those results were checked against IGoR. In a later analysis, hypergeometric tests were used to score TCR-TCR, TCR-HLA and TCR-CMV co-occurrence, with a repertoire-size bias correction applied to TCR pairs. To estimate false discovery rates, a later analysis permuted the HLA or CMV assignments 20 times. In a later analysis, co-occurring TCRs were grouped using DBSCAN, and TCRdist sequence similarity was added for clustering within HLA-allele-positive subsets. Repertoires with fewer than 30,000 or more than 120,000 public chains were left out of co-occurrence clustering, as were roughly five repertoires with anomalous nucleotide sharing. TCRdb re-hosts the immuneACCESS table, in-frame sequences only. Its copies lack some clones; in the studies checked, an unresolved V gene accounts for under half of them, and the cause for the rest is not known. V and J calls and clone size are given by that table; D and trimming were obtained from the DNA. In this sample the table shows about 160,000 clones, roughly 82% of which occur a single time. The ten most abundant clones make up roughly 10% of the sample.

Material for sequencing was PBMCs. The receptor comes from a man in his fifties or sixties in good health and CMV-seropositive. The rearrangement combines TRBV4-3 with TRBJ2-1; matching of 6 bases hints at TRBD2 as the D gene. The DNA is TGCGCCAGCAGCCAAGATCCCTCTAGCGCCAGCTCCTACAATGAGCAGTTCTTC. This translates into CASSQDPSSASSYNEQFF.